This T cell receptor (beta chain) came from a study of blood T cell repertoires in COVID-19. On the study more broadly: COVID-19 samples, acute and convalescent, were from the United States, Italy and Spain. T cells, B-cell-depleted T cells, or PBMCs supplied cDNA or gDNA.

Germline V CDR1 and CDR2: LGHNA, YSLEER. The CDR3 covers 17 residues. J was trimmed by 4 bases and V by 0 bases; bases with no gene match: 8. The protocol was immunoSEQ multiplex PCR, while the TCRdb copy is restricted to in-frame clones and leaves out a portion. The data show 300,000 or so clones, with approximately 83% seen just once and approximately 4% held by the top ten. Those who participated ranged in age from roughly 18 to 89 years and resided in 20 to 30 US areas. Categorization into cohorts depended on clinical history that participants reported. The chain couples TRBV4-3 to TRBJ2-7; 11 nucleotides agree with TRBD1. Source material: PBMCs or T cells enriched from blood (not recorded which). This receptor was obtained from a woman aged 40-49 years with acute COVID-19. DNA for the CDR3: TGCGCCAGCAGCCAAGATAAATGGACAGGGGGCAAATACGAGCAGTACTTC. This codes for CASSQDKWTGGKYEQYF.